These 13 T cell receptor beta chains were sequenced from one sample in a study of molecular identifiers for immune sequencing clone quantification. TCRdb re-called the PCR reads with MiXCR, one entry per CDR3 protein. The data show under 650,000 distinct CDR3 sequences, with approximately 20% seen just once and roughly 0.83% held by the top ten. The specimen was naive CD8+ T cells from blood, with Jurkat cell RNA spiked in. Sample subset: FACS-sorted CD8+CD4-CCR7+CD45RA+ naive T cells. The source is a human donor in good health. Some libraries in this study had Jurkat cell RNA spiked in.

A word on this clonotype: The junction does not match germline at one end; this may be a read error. CDR3 nucleotide sequence: TGTACCAGCAGCCCCCGTGGTGAGCAGTACTTC. Translation gives CTSSPRGEQYF. This rearrangement joins TRBV7-8 to TRBJ2-7; D is ambiguous. The CDR3 spans 11 residues. Germline V gene data show CDR1 as SGHVS and CDR2 as FQNEAQ.

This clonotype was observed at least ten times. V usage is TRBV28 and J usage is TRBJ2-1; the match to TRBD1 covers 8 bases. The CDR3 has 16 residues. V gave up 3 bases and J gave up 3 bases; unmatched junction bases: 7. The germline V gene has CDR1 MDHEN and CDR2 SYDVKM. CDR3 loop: CASSLVAGGVYNEQFF. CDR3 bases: TGTGCCAGCAGTTTGGTTGCAGGGGGCGTCTACAATGAGCAGTTCTTC.

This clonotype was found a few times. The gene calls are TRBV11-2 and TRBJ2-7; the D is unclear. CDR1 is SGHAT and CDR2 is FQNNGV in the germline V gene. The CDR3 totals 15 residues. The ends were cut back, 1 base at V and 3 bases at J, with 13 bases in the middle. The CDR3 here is CASSLVDNPNYEQYF. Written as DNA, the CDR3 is TGTGCCAGCAGCTTAGTAGACAACCCAAACTACGAGCAGTACTTC.

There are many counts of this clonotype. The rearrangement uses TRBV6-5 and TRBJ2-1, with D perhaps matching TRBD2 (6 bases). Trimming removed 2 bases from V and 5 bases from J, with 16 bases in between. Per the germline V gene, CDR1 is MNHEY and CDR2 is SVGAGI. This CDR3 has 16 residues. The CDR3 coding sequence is TGTGCCAGCAGTTACGCGGGGCTAGGGGCTCACAATGAGCAGTTCTTC. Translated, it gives CASSYAGLGAHNEQFF.

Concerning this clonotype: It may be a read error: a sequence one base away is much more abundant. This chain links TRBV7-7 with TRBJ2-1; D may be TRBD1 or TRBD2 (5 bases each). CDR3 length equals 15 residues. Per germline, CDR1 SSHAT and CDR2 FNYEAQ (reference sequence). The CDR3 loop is CASSLGPRTDSEQFF. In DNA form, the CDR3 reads TGTGCTAGCAGCTTAGGCCCCCGGACTGACAGTGAGCAGTTCTTC.

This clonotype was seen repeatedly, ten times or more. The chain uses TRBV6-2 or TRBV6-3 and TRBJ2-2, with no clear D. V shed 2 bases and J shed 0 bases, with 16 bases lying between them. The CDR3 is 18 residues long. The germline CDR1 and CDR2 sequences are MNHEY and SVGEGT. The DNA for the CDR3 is TGTGCCAGCAGTTACGATGGCAAGGGCCCTCCGAACACCGGGGAGCTGTTTTTT. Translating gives CASSYDGKGPPNTGELFF.

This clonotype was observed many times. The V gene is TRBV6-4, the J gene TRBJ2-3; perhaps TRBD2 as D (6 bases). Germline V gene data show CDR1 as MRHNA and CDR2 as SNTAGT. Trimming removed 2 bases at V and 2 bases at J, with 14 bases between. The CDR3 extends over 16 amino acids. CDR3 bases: TGTGCCAGCAGTGACCTGGCGGGGTGTCTCACAGATACGCAGTATTTT. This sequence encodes CASSDLAGCLTDTQYF.

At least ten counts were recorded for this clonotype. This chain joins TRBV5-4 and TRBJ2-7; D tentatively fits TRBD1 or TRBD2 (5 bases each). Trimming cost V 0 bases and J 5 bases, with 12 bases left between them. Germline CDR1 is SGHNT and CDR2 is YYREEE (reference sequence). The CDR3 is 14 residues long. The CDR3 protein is CASSLEAGTHEQYF. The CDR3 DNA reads TGTGCCAGCAGCTTGGAGGCAGGGACCCACGAGCAGTACTTC.

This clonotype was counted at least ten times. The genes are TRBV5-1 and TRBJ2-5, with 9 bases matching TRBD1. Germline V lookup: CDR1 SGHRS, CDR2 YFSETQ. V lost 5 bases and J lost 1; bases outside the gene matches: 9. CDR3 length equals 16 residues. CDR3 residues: CASRDLGDRAQETQYF. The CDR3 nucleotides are TGCGCCAGCAGGGATCTGGGGGACAGGGCCCAAGAGACCCAGTACTTC.

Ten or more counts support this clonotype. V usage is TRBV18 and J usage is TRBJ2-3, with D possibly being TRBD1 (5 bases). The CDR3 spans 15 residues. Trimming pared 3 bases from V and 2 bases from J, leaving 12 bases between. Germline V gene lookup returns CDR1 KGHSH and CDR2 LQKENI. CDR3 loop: CASSPAPRDTDTQYF. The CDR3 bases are TGTGCCAGCTCACCGGCACCCAGGGACACAGATACGCAGTATTTT.

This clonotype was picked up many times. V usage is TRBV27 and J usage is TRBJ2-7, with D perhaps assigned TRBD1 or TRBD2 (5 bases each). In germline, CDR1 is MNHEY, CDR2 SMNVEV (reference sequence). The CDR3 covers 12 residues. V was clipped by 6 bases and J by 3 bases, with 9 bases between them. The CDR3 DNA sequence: TGTGCCAGCAGGGGGGTAGACTACGAGCAGTACTTC. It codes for CASRGVDYEQYF.

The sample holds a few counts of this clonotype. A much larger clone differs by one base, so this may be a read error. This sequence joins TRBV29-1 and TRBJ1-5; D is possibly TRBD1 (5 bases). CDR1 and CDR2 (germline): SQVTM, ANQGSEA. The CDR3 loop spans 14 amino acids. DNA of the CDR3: TGCGGCGTTGAAAAGGGGCTCGTAACCCAGCCCCAGCATTTT. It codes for CGVEKGLVTQPQHF.

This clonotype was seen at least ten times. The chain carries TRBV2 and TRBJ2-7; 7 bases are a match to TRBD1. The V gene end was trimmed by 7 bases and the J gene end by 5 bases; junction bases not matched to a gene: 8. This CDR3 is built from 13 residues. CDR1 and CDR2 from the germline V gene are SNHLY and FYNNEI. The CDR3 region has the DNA TGTGCCAGCACTACCCGGGACAGCCACGAGCAGTACTTC. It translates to CASTTRDSHEQYF.